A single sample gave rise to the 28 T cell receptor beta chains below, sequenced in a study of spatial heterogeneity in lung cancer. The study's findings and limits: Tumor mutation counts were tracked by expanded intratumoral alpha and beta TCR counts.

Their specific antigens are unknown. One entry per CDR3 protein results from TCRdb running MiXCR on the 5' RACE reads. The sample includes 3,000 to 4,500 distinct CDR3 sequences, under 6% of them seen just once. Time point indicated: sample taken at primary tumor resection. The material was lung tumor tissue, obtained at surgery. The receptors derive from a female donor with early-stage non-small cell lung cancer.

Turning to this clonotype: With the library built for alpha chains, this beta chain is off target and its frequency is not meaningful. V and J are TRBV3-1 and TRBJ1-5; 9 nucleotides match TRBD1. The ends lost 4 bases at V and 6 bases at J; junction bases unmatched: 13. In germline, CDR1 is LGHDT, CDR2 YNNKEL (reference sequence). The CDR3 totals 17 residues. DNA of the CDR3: TGTGCCAGCAGCCCGATACCACTGACAGGGGGTGGTCAGCCCCAGCATTTT. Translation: CASSPIPLTGGGQPQHF.

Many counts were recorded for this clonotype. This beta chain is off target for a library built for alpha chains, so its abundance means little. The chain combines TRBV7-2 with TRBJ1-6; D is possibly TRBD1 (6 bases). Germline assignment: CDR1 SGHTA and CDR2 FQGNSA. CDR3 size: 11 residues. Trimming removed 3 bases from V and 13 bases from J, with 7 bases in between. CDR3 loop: CASSFTGPLHF. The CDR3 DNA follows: TGTGCCAGCAGCTTTACAGGGCCCCTCCACTTT.

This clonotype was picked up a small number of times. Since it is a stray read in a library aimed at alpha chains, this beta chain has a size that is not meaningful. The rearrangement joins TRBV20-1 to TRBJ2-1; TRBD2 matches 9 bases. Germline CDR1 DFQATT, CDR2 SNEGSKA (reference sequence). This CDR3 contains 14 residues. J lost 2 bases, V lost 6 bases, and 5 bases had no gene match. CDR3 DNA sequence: TGCAGTGCCGTAGCGGGAGTCCCCTACAATGAGCAGTTCTTC. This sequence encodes CSAVAGVPYNEQFF.

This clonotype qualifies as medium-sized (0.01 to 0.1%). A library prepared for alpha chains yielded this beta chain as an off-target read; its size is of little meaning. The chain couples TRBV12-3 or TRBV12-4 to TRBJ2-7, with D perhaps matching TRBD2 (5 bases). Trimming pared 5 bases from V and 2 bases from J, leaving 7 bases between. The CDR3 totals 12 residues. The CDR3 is CASSPGAYEQYF. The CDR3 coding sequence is TGTGCCAGCAGTCCCGGGGCCTACGAGCAGTACTTC.

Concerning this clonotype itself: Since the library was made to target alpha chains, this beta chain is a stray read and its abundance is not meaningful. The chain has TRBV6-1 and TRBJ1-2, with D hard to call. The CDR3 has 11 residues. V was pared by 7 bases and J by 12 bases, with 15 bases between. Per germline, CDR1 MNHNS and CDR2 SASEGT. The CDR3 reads CASIAYDVHTF. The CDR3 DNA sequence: TGTGCCAGCATCGCTTATGACGTCCACACCTTC.

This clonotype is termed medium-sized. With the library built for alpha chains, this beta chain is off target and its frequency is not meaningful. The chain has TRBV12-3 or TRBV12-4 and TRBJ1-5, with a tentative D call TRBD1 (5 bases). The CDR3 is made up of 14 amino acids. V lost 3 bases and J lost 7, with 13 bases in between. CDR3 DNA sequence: TGTGCCAGCAGTTTGGCGTTCGAGGGGCAGCCCCAGCATTTT. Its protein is CASSLAFEGQPQHF.

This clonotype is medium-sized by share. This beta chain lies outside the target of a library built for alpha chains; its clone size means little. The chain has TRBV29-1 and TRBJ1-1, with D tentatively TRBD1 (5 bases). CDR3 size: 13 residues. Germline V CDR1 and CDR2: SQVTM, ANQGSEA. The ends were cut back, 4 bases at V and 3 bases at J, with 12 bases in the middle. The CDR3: CSVGVSGDTEAFF. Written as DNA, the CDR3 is TGCAGCGTTGGTGTATCGGGGGACACTGAAGCTTTCTTT. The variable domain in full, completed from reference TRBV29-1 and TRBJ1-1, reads SAVISQKPSRDICQRGTSLTIQCQVDSQVTMMFWYRQQPGQSLTLIATANQGSEATYESGFVIDKFPISRPNLTFSTLTVSNMSPEDSSIYLCSVGVSGDTEAFFGQGTRLTVV.

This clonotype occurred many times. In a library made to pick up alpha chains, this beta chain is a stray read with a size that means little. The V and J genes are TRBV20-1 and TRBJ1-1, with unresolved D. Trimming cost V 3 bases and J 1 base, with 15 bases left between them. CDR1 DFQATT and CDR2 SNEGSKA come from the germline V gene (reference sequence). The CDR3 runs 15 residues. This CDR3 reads CSASGKSWRNTEAFF. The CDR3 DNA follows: TGCAGTGCTAGTGGCAAATCTTGGAGGAACACTGAAGCTTTCTTT.

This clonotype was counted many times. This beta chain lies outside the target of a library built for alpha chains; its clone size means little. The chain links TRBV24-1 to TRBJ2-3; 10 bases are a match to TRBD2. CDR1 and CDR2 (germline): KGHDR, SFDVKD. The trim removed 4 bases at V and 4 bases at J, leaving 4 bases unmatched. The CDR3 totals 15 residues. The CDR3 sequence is CATSEGTSDADTQYF. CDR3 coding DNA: TGTGCCACCAGTGAAGGGACTAGCGATGCAGATACGCAGTATTTT.

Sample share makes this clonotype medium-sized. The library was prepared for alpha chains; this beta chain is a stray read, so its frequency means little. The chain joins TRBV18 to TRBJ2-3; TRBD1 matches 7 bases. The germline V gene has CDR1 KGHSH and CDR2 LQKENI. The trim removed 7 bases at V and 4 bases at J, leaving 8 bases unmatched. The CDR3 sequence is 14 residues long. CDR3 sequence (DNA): TGTGCCAGCTTACGACAGGGTATCGCAGATACGCAGTATTTT. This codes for CASLRQGIADTQYF.

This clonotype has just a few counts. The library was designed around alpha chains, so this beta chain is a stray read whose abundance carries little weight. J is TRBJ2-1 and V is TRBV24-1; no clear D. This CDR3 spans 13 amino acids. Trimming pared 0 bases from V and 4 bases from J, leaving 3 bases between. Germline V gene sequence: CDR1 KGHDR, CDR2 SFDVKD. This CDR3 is CATSDLWYNEQFF. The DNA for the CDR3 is TGTGCCACCAGTGATTTGTGGTACAATGAGCAGTTCTTC.

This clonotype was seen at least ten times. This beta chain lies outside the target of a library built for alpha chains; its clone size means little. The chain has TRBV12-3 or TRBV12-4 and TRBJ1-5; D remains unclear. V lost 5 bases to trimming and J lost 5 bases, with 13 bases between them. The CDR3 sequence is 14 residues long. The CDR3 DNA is TGTGCCAGCAGTCCCTCGGAGATCTATCAGCCCCAGCATTTT. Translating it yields CASSPSEIYQPQHF.

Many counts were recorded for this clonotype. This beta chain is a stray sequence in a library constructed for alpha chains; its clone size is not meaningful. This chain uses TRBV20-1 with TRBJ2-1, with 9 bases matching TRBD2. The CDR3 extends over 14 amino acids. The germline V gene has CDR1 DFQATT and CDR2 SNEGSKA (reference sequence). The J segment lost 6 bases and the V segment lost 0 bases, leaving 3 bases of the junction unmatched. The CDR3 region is CSARESSGVNEQFF. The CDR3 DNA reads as TGCAGTGCTAGAGAGTCTAGCGGGGTCAATGAGCAGTTCTTC.

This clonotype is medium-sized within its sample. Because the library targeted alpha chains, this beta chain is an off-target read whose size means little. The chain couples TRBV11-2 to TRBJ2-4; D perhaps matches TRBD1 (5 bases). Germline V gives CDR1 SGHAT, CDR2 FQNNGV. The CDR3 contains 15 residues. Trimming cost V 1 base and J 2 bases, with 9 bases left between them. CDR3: CASSLGHRSKNIQYF. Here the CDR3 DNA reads TGTGCCAGCAGCTTAGGGCACAGGTCCAAAAACATTCAGTACTTC.

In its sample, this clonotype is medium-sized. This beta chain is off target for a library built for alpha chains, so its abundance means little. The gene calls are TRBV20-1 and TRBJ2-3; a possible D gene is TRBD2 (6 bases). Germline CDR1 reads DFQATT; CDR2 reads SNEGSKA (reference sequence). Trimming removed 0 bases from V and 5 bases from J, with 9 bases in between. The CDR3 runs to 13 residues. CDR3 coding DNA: TGCAGTGCTAGAGACGCGGGGAGAGATACGCAGTATTTT. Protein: CSARDAGRDTQYF.

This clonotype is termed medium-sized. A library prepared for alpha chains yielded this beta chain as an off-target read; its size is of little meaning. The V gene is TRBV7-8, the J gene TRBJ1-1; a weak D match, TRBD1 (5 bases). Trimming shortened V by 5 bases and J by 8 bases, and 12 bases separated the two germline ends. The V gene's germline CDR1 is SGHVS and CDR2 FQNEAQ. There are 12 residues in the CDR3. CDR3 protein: CASSGVGTEAFF. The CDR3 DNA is TGTGCCAGCAGCGGGGTAGGGACGGAAGCTTTCTTT.

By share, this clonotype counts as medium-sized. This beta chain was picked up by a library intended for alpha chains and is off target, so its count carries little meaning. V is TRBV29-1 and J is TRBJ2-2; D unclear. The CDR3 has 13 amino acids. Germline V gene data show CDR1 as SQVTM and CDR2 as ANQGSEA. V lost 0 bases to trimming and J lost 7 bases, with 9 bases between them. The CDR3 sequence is CSVEERINGELFF. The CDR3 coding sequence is TGCAGCGTTGAAGAGCGAATCAACGGGGAGCTGTTTTTT.

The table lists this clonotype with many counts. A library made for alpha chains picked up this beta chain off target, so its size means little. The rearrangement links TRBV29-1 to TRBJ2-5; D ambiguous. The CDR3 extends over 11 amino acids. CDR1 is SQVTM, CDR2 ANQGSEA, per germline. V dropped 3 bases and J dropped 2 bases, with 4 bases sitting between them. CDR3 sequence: CSVDRQETQYF. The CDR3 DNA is TGCAGCGTTGACAGGCAAGAGACCCAGTACTTC.

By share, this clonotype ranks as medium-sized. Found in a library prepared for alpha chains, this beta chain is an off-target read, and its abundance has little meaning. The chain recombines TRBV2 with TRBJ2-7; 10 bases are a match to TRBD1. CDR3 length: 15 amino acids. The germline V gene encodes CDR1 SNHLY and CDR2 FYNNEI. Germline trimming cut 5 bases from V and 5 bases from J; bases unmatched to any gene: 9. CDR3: CASSYSGTGAHEQYF. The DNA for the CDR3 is TGTGCCAGCAGTTACTCCGGGACAGGGGCGCACGAGCAGTACTTC.

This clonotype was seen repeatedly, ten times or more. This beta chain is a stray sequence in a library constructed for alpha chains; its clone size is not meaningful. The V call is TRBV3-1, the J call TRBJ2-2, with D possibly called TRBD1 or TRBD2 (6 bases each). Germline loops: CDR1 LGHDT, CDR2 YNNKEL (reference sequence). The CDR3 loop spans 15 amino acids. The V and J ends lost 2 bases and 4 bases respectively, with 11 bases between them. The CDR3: CASSQIPGATGELFF. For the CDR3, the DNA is TGTGCCAGCAGCCAAATCCCGGGGGCCACCGGGGAGCTGTTTTTT.

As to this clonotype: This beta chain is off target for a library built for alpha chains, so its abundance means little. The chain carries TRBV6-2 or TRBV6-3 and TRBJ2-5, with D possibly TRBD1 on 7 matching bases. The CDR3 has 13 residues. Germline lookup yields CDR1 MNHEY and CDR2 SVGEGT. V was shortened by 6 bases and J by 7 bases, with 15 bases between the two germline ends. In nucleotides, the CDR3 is TGTGCCAGCAGGATGGAGGGGGCCGGGACCCAGTACTTC. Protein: CASRMEGAGTQYF.

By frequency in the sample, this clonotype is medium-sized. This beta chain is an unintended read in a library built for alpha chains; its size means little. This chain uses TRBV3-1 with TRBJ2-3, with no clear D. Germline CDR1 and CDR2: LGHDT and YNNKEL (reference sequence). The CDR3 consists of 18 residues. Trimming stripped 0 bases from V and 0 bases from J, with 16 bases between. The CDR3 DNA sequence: TGTGCCAGCAGCCAAGATTCCCCCAGAGGACGAAGCACAGATACGCAGTATTTT. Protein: CASSQDSPRGRSTDTQYF.

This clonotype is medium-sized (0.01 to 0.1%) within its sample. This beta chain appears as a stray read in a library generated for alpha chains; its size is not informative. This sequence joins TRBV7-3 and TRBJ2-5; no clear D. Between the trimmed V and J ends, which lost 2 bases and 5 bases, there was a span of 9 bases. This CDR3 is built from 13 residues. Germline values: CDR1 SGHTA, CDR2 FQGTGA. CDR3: CASSLDLGETQYF. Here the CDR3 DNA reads TGTGCCAGCAGCTTAGATCTTGGCGAGACCCAGTACTTC. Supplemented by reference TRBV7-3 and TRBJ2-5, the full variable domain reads GAGVSQTPSNKVTEKGKYVELRCDPISGHTALYWYRQSLGQGPEFLIYFQGTGAADDSGLPNDRFFAVRPEGSVSTLKIQRTERGDSAVYLCASSLDLGETQYFGPGTRLLVL.

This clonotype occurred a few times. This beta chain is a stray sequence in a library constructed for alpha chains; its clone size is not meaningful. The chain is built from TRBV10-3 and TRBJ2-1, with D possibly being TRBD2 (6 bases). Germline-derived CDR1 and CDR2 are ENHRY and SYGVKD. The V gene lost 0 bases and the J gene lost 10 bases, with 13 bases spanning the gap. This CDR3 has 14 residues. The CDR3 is CAISESVRRDEQFF. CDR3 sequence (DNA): TGTGCCATCAGTGAGTCCGTAAGGAGGGACGAGCAGTTCTTC.

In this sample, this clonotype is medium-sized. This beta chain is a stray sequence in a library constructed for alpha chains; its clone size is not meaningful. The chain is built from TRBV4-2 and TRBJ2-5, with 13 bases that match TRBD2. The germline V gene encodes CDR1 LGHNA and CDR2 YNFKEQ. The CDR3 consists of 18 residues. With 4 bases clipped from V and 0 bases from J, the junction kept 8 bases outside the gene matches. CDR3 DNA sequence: TGTGCCAGCAGCCGCGGACTAGCGGGAGTAACGTACCAAGAGACCCAGTACTTC. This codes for CASSRGLAGVTYQETQYF.

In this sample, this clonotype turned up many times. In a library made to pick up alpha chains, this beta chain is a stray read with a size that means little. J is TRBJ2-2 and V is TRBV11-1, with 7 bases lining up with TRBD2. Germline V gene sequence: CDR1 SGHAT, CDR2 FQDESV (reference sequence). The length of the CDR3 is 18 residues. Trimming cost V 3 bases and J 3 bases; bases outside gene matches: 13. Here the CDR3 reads CASSFQGDSGPHTGELFF. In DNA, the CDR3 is TGTGCCAGCAGCTTCCAAGGGGATAGCGGGCCTCACACCGGGGAGCTGTTTTTT.

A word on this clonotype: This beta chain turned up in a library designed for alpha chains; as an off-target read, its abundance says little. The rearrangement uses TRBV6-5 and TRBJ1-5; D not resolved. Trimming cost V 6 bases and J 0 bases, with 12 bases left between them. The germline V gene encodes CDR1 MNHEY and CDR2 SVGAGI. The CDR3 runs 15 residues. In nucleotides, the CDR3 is TGTGCCAGCAGGCCCCCGGGGTCTAGCAATCAGCCCCAGCATTTT. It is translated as CASRPPGSSNQPQHF.

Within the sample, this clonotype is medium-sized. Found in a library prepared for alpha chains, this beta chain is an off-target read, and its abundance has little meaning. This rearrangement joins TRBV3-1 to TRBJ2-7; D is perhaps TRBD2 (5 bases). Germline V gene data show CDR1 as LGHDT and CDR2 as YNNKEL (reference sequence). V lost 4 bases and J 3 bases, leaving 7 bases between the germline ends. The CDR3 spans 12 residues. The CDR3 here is CASSPDYYEQYF. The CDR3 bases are TGTGCCAGCAGCCCTGACTACTACGAGCAGTACTTC.